The entry that follows covers one T cell receptor beta chain sequence. Its antigen remains unknown. The data derive from a study of shared clonotypes between healthy human individuals. Study-level findings and limits: Generation probability values for non-shared clonotypes were lower than those for clonotypes shared by all four donors.

The table came from immunoSEQ multiplex PCR; TCRdb's copy has only in-frame clones and leaves some out. The sample yields hundreds of thousands of clones, 97% seen once. Trimming shortened V by 2 bases and J by 0 bases, and 17 bases separated the two germline ends. CDR3 length equals 17 residues. CDR1 and CDR2 from the germline V gene are SNHLY and FYNNEI. Sequenced input: naive CD4+ T cells sorted from blood. Subset: CD45RA+ positively selected. The clonotype was recovered from a woman aged 25-40 years in good health. This chain connects TRBV2 to TRBJ2-7; D not resolved. The CDR3 reads CASSETVSGGPSYEQYF. The CDR3 region has the DNA TGTGCCAGCAGTGAAACTGTCTCCGGCGGACCCTCCTACGAGCAGTACTTC.